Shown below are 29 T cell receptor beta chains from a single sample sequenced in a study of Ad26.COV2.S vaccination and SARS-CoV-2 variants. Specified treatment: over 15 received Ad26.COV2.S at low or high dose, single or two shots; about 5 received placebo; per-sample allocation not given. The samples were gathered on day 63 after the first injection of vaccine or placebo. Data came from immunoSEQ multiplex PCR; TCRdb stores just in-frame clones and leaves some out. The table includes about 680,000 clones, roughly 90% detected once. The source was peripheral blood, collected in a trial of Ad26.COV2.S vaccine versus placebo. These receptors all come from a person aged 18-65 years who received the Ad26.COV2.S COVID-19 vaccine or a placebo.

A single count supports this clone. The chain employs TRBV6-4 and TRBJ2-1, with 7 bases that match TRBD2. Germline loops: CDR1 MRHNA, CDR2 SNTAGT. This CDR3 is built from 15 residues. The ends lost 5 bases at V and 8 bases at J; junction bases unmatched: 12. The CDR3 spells CASSLLAEGVYEQFF. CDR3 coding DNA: TGTGCCAGCAGTCTGCTAGCGGAGGGAGTCTATGAGCAGTTCTTC.

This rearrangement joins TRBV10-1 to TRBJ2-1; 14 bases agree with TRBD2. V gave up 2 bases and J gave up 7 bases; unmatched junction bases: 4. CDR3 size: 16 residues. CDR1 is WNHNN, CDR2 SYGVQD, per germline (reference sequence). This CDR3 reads CASSEGLAGGRNEQFF. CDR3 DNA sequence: TGCGCCAGCAGTGAGGGACTAGCGGGAGGAAGGAATGAGCAGTTCTTC.

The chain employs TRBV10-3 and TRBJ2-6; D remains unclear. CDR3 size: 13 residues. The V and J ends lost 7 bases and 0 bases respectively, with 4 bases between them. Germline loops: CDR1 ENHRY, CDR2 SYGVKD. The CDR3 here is CAIKGSGANVLTF. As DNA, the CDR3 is TGTGCCATCAAGGGCTCTGGGGCCAACGTCCTGACTTTC.

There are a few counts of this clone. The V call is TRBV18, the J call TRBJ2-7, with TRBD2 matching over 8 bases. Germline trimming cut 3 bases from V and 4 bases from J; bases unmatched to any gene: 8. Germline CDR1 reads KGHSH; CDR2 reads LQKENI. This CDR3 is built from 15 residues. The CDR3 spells CASSPTQSGSYEQYF. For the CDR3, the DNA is TGTGCCAGCTCACCTACCCAAAGCGGGAGTTACGAGCAGTACTTC.

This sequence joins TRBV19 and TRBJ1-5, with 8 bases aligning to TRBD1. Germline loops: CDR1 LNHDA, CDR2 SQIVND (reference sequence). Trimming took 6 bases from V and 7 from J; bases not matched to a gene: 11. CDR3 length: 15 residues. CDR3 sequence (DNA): TGTGCCAGTAGCCTGGACAGGGAGGTACGACAGCCCCAGCATTTT. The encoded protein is CASSLDREVRQPQHF.

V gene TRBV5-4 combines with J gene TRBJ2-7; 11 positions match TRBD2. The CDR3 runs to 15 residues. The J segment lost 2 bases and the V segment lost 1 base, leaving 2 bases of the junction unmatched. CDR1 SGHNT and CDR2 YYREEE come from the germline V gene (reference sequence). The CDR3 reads CASSLMGLAAYEQYF. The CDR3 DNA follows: TGTGCCAGCAGCTTGATGGGACTAGCGGCCTACGAGCAGTACTTC. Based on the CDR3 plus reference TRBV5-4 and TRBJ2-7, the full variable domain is ETGVTQSPTHLIKTRGQQVTLRCSSQSGHNTVSWYQQALGQGPQFIFQYYREEENGRGNFPPRFSGLQFPNYSSELNVNALELDDSALYLCASSLMGLAAYEQYFGPGTRLTVT.

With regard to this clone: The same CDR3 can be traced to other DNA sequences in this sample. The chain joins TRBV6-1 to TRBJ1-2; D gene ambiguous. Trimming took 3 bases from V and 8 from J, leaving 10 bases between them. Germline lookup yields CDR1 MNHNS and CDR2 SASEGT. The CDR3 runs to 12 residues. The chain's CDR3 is CASSEGRRGYTF. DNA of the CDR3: TGTGCCAGCAGTGAGGGTCGGAGGGGCTACACCTTC.

The CDR3 loop is CASSPTPTSTNYGYTF. The CDR3 DNA follows: TGTGCCAGCTCACCAACACCCACTTCAACTAACTATGGCTACACCTTC. V gene TRBV18 combines with J gene TRBJ1-2; no definite D call. The CDR3 has 16 amino acids. Germline CDR1 and CDR2: KGHSH and LQKENI. The V end was cut by 2 bases, the J end by 0 bases, with 13 bases between. Using reference TRBV18 and TRBJ1-2 for the parts outside the CDR3, the full variable domain is NAGVMQNPRHLVRRRGQEARLRCSPMKGHSHVYWYRQLPEEGLKFMVYLQKENIIDESGMPKERFSAEFPKEGPSILRIQQVVRGDSAAYFCASSPTPTSTNYGYTFGSGTRLTVV.

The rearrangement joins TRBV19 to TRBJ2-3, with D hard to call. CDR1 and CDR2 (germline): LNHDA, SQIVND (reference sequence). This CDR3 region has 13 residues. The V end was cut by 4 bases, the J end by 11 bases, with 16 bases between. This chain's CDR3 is CASSTEVRVGQYF. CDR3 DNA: TGTGCCAGTAGTACCGAAGTGAGAGTGGGGCAGTATTTT.

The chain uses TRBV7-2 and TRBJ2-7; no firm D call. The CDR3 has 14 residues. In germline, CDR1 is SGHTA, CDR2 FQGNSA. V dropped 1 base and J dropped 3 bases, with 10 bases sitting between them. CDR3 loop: CASSLVSARYEQYF. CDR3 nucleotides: TGTGCCAGCAGCTTAGTTTCCGCGCGCTACGAGCAGTACTTC.

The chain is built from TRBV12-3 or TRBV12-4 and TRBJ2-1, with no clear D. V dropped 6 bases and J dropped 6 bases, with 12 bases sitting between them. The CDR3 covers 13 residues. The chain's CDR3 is CASSPRRLNEQFF. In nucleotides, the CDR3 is TGTGCCAGCAGCCCCCGTAGACTCAATGAGCAGTTCTTC.

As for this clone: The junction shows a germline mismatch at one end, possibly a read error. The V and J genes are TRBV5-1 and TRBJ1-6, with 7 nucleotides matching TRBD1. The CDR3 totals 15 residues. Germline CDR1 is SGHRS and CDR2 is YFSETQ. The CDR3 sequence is CASSLDGTENSPLHF. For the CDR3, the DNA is TGCGCCAGCAGTTTGGACGGGACAGAGAATTCACCCCTCCACTTT.

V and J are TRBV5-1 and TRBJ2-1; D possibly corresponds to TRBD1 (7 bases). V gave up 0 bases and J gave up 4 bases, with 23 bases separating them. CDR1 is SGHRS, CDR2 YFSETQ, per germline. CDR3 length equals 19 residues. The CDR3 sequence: CASSLEAGRGTGTYNEQFF. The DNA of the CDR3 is TGCGCCAGCAGCTTGGAAGCGGGCAGGGGGACCGGGACTTACAATGAGCAGTTCTTC.

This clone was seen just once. The CDR3 region is CASSFLAGVSYNEQFF. For the CDR3, the DNA is TGTGCCAGCAGTTTTTTAGCGGGAGTGTCTTACAATGAGCAGTTCTTC. The V gene is TRBV27, the J gene TRBJ2-1, with 9 positions matching TRBD2. Trimming at V came to 3 bases and at J to 4 bases, leaving 7 bases not matched to a gene. This CDR3 comprises 16 residues. Per the germline V gene, CDR1 is MNHEY and CDR2 is SMNVEV (reference sequence).

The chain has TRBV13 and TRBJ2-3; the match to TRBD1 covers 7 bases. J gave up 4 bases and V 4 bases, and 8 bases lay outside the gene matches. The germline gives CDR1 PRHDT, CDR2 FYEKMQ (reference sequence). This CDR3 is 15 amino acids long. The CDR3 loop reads CASSSDRVPPDTQYF. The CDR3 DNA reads TGTGCCAGCAGCTCCGACAGGGTCCCTCCAGATACGCAGTATTTT.

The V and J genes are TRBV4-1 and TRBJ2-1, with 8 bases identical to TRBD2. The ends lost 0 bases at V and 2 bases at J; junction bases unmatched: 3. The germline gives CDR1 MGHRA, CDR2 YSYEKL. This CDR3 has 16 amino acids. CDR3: CASSQEGGGTYNEQFF. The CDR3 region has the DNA TGCGCCAGCAGCCAAGAGGGCGGGGGGACCTACAATGAGCAGTTCTTC.

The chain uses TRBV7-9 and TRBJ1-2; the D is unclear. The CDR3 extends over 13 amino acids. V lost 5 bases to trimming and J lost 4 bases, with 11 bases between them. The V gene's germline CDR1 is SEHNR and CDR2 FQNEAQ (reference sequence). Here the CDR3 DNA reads TGTGCCAGCAGCCCCTTTGACATCTATGGCTACACCTTC. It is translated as CASSPFDIYGYTF.

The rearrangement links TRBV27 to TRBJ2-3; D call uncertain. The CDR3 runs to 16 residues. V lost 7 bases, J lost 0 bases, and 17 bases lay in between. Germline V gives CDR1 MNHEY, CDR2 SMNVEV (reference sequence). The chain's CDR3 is CASKFGEFSSTDTQYF. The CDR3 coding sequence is TGTGCCAGCAAGTTTGGAGAGTTTAGTAGCACAGATACGCAGTATTTT.

CDR3 nucleotide sequence: TGTGCCAGCAGCTTGGGAAGCTATGGCTACACCTTC. This translates into CASSLGSYGYTF. This rearrangement joins TRBV13 to TRBJ1-2; the D is unclear. The CDR3 is made up of 12 amino acids. Trimming shortened V by 3 bases and J by 4 bases, and 6 bases separated the two germline ends. Germline assignment: CDR1 PRHDT and CDR2 FYEKMQ (reference sequence). The full variable domain, completed using reference TRBV13 and TRBJ1-2, is AAGVIQSPRHLIKEKRETATLKCYPIPRHDTVYWYQQGPGQDPQFLISFYEKMQSDKGSIPDRFSAQQFSDYHSELNMSSLELGDSALYFCASSLGSYGYTFGSGTRLTVV.

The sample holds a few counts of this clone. CDR3 in amino acids: CASSPSYYSNYGYTF. The CDR3 DNA reads TGTGCCAGCAGTCCCTCTTATTATTCTAACTATGGCTACACCTTC. The chain couples TRBV27 to TRBJ1-2; D is unresolved. Trimming cost V 5 bases and J 0 bases, with 13 bases left between them. CDR3 length: 15 residues. The V gene's germline CDR1 is MNHEY and CDR2 SMNVEV (reference sequence).

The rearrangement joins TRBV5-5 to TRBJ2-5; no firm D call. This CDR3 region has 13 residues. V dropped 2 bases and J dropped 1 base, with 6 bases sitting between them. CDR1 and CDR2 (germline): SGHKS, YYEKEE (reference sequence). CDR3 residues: CASSFGAQETQYF. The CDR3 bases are TGTGCCAGCAGCTTCGGCGCCCAAGAGACCCAGTACTTC. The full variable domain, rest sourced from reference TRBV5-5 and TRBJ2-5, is DAGVTQSPTHLIKTRGQQVTLRCSPISGHKSVSWYQQVLGQGPQFIFQYYEKEERGRGNFPDRFSARQFPNYSSELNVNALLLGDSALYLCASSFGAQETQYFGPGTRLLVL.

CDR3: CASSQEDSLLAGYTF. CDR3 DNA sequence: TGTGCCAGCAGCCAAGAGGACAGTCTGCTGGCTGGCTACACCTTC. This rearrangement joins TRBV3-1 (or the pseudogene TRBV3-2) to TRBJ1-2, with a weak D call TRBD1 (6 bases). Germline CDR1 is LGHDT and CDR2 is YNNKEL (reference sequence). The V and J ends lost 0 bases and 7 bases respectively, with 15 bases between them. The CDR3 loop spans 15 amino acids.

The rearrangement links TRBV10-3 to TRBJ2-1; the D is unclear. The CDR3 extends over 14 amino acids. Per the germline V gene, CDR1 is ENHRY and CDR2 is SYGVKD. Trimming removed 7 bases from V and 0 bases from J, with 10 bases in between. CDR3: CAIKGVSSYNEQFF. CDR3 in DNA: TGTGCCATCAAGGGCGTAAGCTCCTACAATGAGCAGTTCTTC.

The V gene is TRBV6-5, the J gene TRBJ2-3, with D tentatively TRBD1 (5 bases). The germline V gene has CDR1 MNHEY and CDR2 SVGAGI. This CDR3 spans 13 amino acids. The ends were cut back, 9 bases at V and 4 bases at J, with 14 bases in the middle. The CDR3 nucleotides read TGTGCCAGTTGCAGGGTGGGCGCAGATACGCAGTATTTT. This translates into CASCRVGADTQYF.

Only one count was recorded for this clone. Here the CDR3 reads CASSQEDRSLEAFF. The CDR3 DNA reads TGCGCCAGCAGCCAGGAGGACAGGTCCCTTGAAGCTTTCTTT. The chain has TRBV4-1 and TRBJ1-1; 7 nucleotides line up with TRBD1. Germline V gene data show CDR1 as MGHRA and CDR2 as YSYEKL. This CDR3 has 14 amino acids. V was pared by 3 bases and J by 7 bases, with 8 bases of the junction left unmatched.

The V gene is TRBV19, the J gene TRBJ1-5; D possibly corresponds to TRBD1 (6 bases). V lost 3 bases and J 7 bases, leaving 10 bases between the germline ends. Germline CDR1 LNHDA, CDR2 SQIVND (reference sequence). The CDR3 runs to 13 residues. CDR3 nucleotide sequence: TGTGCCAGTAGTATCCAAACAGGGCAGCCCCAGCATTTT. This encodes CASSIQTGQPQHF.

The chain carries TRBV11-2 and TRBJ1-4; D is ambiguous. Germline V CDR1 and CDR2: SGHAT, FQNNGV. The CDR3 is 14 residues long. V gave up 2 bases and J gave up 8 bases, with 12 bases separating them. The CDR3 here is CASSLRAFGEKLFF. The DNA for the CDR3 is TGTGCCAGCAGCTTAAGGGCATTCGGAGAAAAACTGTTTTTT.

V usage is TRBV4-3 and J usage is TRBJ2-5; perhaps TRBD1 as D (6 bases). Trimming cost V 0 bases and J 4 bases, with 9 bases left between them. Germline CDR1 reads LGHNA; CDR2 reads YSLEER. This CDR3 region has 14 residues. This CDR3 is CASSQDTGTETQYF. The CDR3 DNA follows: TGCGCCAGCAGCCAAGATACAGGGACAGAGACCCAGTACTTC.

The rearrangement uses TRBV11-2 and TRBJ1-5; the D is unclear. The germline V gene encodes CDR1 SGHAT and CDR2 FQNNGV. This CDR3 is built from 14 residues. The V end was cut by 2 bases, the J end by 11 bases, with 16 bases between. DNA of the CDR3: TGTGCCAGCAGCTTATATGGCTCGTATGAGACCCAGCATTTT. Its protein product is CASSLYGSYETQHF.